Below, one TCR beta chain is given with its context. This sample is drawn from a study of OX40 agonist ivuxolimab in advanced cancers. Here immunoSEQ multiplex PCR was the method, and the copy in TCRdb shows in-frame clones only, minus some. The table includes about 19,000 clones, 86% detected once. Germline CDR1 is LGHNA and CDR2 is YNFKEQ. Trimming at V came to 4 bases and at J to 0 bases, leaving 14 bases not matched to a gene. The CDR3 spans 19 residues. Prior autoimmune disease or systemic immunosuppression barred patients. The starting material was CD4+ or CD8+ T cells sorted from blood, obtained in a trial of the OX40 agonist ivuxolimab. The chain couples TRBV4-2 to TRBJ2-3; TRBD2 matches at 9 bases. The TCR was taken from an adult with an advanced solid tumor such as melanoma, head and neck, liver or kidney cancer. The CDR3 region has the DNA TGTGCCAGCAGCCCCCCCCGGGATAGCGGGGGCCTAAGCACAGATACGCAGTATTTT. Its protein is CASSPPRDSGGLSTDTQYF.